This T cell receptor beta chain came from a study of blood T cell repertoires in COVID-19. Sequencing used immunoSEQ multiplex PCR; TCRdb keeps in-frame clones, though not all of them. The sample contains 60,000 to 75,000 clones, 76% of which appear only once. The CDR3 extends over 16 amino acids. The V gene's germline CDR1 is KGHSH and CDR2 LQKENI. V was shortened by 3 bases and J by 1 base, with 15 bases between the two germline ends. The origin of this receptor is a woman aged 50 to 65 with active or convalescent COVID-19. The sequencing sample was made of peripheral blood. The J gene is TRBJ1-2, the V gene TRBV18, with D maybe TRBD1 (5 bases). CDR3 residues: CASSPGQAILNYGYTF. In DNA form, the CDR3 reads TGTGCCAGCTCACCCGGACAAGCCATTCTTAACTATGGCTACACCTTC.